Shown below are 8 T cell receptor beta chains from a single sample sequenced in a study of T cell responses to AZD1222 COVID-19 vaccine. Repertoires were generated with immunoSEQ multiplex PCR, while TCRdb's copy carries only in-frame clones and drops some. The table includes over 120,000 clones, roughly 90% detected once. The specimen was peripheral blood, collected on day 0 of AZD1222 vaccination. Every receptor here comes from an adult in good health.

This rearrangement joins TRBV6-5 to TRBJ2-5, with 11 bases lining up with TRBD1. CDR1 is MNHEY and CDR2 is SVGAGI in the germline V gene. This CDR3 spans 15 amino acids. Trimming took 6 bases from V and 3 from J; bases not matched to a gene: 6. The CDR3 DNA reads as TGTGCCAGCAGCGTGGGACAGGGGGTTGAAGAGACCCAGTACTTC. It specifies CASSVGQGVEETQYF.

This chain connects TRBV29-1 to TRBJ2-2; possible D gene TRBD1, 5 bases. Trimming took 5 bases from V and 3 from J, leaving 10 bases between them. The CDR3 length is 13 residues. Germline V gives CDR1 SQVTM, CDR2 ANQGSEA. The CDR3 coding sequence is TGCAGCGTTATAGGGGTTTACACCGGGGAGCTGTTTTTT. It is translated as CSVIGVYTGELFF.

The V call is TRBV7-9, the J call TRBJ2-1, with 8 bases aligning to TRBD1. Per the germline V gene, CDR1 is SEHNR and CDR2 is FQNEAQ (reference sequence). The CDR3 extends over 13 amino acids. The junction had 2 bases not matched to a gene; V was cut back by 5 bases and J by 5 bases. The CDR3 nucleotides are TGTGCCAGCAGCAAGGACAGGGACAATGAGCAGTTCTTC. Translated: CASSKDRDNEQFF.

This chain links TRBV12-3 or TRBV12-4 with TRBJ2-1; TRBD2 agrees at 10 bases. J gave up 6 bases and V 5 bases, and 1 base lay outside the gene matches. This CDR3 spans 13 amino acids. The DNA of the CDR3 is TGTGCCAGCAGTGGACTAGCGGTCAATGAGCAGTTCTTC. It is translated as CASSGLAVNEQFF.

This clone was observed a single time. V gene TRBV10-3 combines with J gene TRBJ1-4; D uncertain. Germline CDR1 is ENHRY and CDR2 is SYGVKD. The ends were cut back, 0 bases at V and 7 bases at J, with 18 bases in the middle. This CDR3 contains 17 residues. CDR3 amino acids: CAISESRAGGLGEKLFF. For the CDR3, the DNA is TGTGCCATCAGTGAGTCCCGGGCCGGCGGTCTCGGTGAAAAACTGTTTTTT.

This rearrangement joins TRBV3-1 (or the pseudogene TRBV3-2) to TRBJ2-2; 12 bases map to TRBD2. J gave up 5 bases and V 4 bases, and 5 bases lay outside the gene matches. The CDR3 has 16 amino acids. Germline loops: CDR1 LGHDT, CDR2 YNNKEL (reference sequence). The CDR3 region is CASSLRTSGKTGELFF. In DNA form, the CDR3 reads TGTGCCAGCAGCCTGAGGACTAGCGGGAAAACCGGGGAGCTGTTTTTT.

In DNA form, the CDR3 reads TGTGCCAGCAGCTTGGACGGCTATGGCTACACCTTC. It encodes CASSLDGYGYTF. The gene calls are TRBV7-9 and TRBJ1-2; D is undetermined. The CDR3 is 12 residues long. V gave up 3 bases and J gave up 4 bases, with 6 bases separating them. CDR1 and CDR2 (germline): SEHNR, FQNEAQ (reference sequence).

The chain uses TRBV5-1 and TRBJ2-5; D ambiguous. CDR1 and CDR2 (germline): SGHRS, YFSETQ. The germline V and J ends were trimmed by 1 base and 3 bases, with 10 bases remaining between them. The CDR3 has 14 residues. The CDR3 loop is CASSLMIEEETQYF. The CDR3 nucleotides are TGCGCCAGCAGCTTGATGATCGAGGAAGAGACCCAGTACTTC.